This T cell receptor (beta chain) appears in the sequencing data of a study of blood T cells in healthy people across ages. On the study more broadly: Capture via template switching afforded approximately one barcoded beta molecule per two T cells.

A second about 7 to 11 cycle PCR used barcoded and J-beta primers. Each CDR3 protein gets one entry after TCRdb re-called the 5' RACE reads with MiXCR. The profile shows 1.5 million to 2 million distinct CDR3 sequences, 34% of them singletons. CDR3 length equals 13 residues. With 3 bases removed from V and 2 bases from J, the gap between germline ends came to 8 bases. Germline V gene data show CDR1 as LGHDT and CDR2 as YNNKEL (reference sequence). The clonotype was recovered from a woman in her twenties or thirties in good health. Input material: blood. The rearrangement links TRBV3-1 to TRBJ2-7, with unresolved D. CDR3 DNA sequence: TGTGCCAGCAGCCAGATCCAGACCTACGAGCAGTACTTC. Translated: CASSQIQTYEQYF.